The next 6 T cell receptor beta chains were all read from a single sample in a study of blood T cell repertoires in COVID-19. Profiling relied on immunoSEQ multiplex PCR, and the TCRdb table lists in-frame clones only, not all of them. This sample yields over 100,000 clones, of which under 85% are seen a single time; less than 15% belongs to the top ten. The source material was peripheral blood. These receptors were taken from a woman in her sixties or seventies with acute or convalescent COVID-19.

The chain employs TRBV19 and TRBJ1-2; TRBD1 matches at 11 bases. The CDR3 totals 19 residues. Germline V gives CDR1 LNHDA, CDR2 SQIVND (reference sequence). V was clipped by 4 bases and J by 6 bases; unmatched bases: 19. In DNA, the CDR3 is TGTGCCAGTAGTACCATACGGACCCTGGGACAGGGGGAGGTTCATGGCTACACCTTC. It yields the protein CASSTIRTLGQGEVHGYTF.

The chain uses TRBV12-3 or TRBV12-4 and TRBJ1-1, with D hard to call. The CDR3 loop spans 12 amino acids. V was shortened by 4 bases and J by 5 bases, with 8 bases between the two germline ends. The CDR3 DNA is TGTGCCAGCAGTTCGAGATTAACTGAAGCTTTCTTT. This codes for CASSSRLTEAFF.

The V call is TRBV7-9, the J call TRBJ2-7, with TRBD1 matching over 8 bases. Germline CDR1 reads SEHNR; CDR2 reads FQNEAQ (reference sequence). This CDR3 has 14 residues. Trimming cost V 5 bases and J 2 bases; bases outside gene matches: 5. CDR3 DNA: TGTGCCAGCAGCCCGGACAGGGAGCCCTACGAGCAGTACGTC. Residues: CASSPDREPYEQYV.

The V gene is TRBV2, the J gene TRBJ1-1; TRBD1 matches 7 bases. With V trimmed by 5 bases and J by 1 base, 1 base remained unmatched. This CDR3 comprises 13 residues. CDR1 and CDR2 from the germline V gene are SNHLY and FYNNEI. CDR3 sequence reads: CASSYRGNTEAFF. The CDR3 nucleotides read TGTGCCAGCAGTTACAGGGGGAACACTGAAGCTTTCTTT.

This clone was counted a single time. The rearrangement links TRBV6-5 to TRBJ1-2; 11 bases line up with TRBD1. The CDR3 loop spans 14 amino acids. Germline V lookup: CDR1 MNHEY, CDR2 SVGAGI. V lost 8 bases to trimming and J lost 6 bases; unmatched junction nucleotides: 8. DNA for the CDR3: TGTGCCAGCTGGGAGGACAGGGGGCGCGATGGCTACACCTTC. This translates into CASWEDRGRDGYTF.

The V call is TRBV5-4, the J call TRBJ2-1; D gene ambiguous. The CDR3 loop spans 15 amino acids. Germline CDR1 is SGHNT and CDR2 is YYREEE (reference sequence). Deletions cut 3 bases from V and 5 bases from J, with 15 bases between. For the CDR3, the DNA is TGTGCCAGCAGCTCTCAAAACTGGGCTCACAATGAGCAGTTCTTC. Residues: CASSSQNWAHNEQFF. The full variable domain, its missing parts supplied by reference TRBV5-4 and TRBJ2-1, is ETGVTQSPTHLIKTRGQQVTLRCSSQSGHNTVSWYQQALGQGPQFIFQYYREEENGRGNFPPRFSGLQFPNYSSELNVNALELDDSALYLCASSSQNWAHNEQFFGPGTRLTVL.